The rows below give T cell receptor beta chains drawn from one sample of a study of technical replicates of blood from a handful of donors. Method: immunoSEQ multiplex PCR; TCRdb's copy keeps in-frame clones and lacks some. Here the sample spans around 72,000 clones, under 99% being singletons. Source material: T cells isolated from PBMCs. These receptors originate from a human donor in good health. Both conserved end residues are trimmed from each CDR3. Each record gives: CDR3 protein, V gene, clone size, J gene, D gene, CDR3 length. A D gene is named only where the DNA matches it firmly. Not all rows give a size; the values are once, few, many and, for expanded clones, a class.

CDR3: ASSQDRDREQY
V: TRBV4-2
size: -
J: TRBJ2-7
D: -
length: 11

CDR3: ASSRGQDTEAF
V: TRBV5-4
size: -
J: TRBJ1-1
D: -
length: 11

CDR3: ASSPETGRGYT
V: TRBV4-3
size: -
J: TRBJ1-2
D: -
length: 11

CDR3: ASSPNTGELF
V: TRBV9
size: -
J: TRBJ2-2
D: -
length: 10

CDR3: ASSLVEGNTIY
V: TRBV27
size: -
J: TRBJ1-3
D: -
length: 11

CDR3: ASSGTGGDQPQH
V: TRBV19
size: -
J: TRBJ1-5
D: TRBD1
length: 12

CDR3: ASSLYKPPGTQY
V: TRBV7-8
size: -
J: TRBJ2-5
D: -
length: 12

CDR3: ASSDRDRGLYGYT
V: TRBV9
size: -
J: TRBJ1-2
D: TRBD1
length: 13

CDR3: SVDRGQSTDTQY
V: TRBV29-1
size: once
J: TRBJ2-3
D: TRBD1
length: 12

CDR3: ASSLLGEGLKETQY
V: TRBV2
size: -
J: TRBJ2-5
D: -
length: 14

CDR3: SVSGLAVGETQY
V: TRBV29-1
size: -
J: TRBJ2-5
D: TRBD2
length: 12